These 31 T cell receptor beta chains originate from one sample sequenced in a study of neurological immune-mediated disorders. TCRdb re-called the 5' RACE reads with MiXCR, one entry per CDR3 protein. Here the sample spans tens of thousands of distinct CDR3 sequences, about a tenth being singletons. Source material: PBMCs. Receptors originate from a man aged 35 to 55 in good health.

This clonotype has ten or more counts. The chain recombines TRBV5-1 with TRBJ2-7, with TRBD2 as a possible D gene (6 bases). Trimming took 4 bases from V and 5 from J, leaving 19 bases between them. The CDR3 runs 15 residues. Germline assignment: CDR1 SGHRS and CDR2 YFSETQ. The CDR3 nucleotides are TGCGCCAGCAGCCTGGAGGGACCCCCGGTCGACGAGCAGTACTTC. It specifies CASSLEGPPVDEQYF.

The sample holds many counts of this clonotype. This chain connects TRBV20-1 to TRBJ2-3; TRBD2 matches at 8 bases. V shed 3 bases, J shed 2 bases, and the junction held 4 bases outside the gene matches. The CDR3 spans 14 residues. Germline CDR1 is DFQATT and CDR2 is SNEGSKA (reference sequence). The CDR3 spells CSASRGGNTDTQYF. CDR3 DNA: TGCAGTGCTAGCCGCGGGGGGAACACAGATACGCAGTATTTT.

The genes are TRBV7-2 and TRBJ2-7; TRBD1 matches 7 bases. The CDR3 is 13 residues long. Per germline, CDR1 SGHTA and CDR2 FQGNSA. J gave up 13 bases and V 5 bases, and 14 bases lay outside the gene matches. The CDR3 is CASSLKKVGTAYF. The CDR3 DNA reads as TGTGCCAGCAGCCTCAAAAAGGTGGGGACAGCCTACTTC.

This clonotype was counted a few times. This rearrangement joins TRBV27 to TRBJ1-2; a possible D gene is TRBD1 (5 bases). Deletions cut 0 bases from V and 8 bases from J, with 16 bases between. Germline V CDR1 and CDR2: MNHEY, SMNVEV (reference sequence). The length of the CDR3 is 15 residues. The CDR3 region has the DNA TGTGCCAGCAGTTTATCTGGGACCCACTCTGGGGGCTACACCTTC. Protein sequence: CASSLSGTHSGGYTF.

Notes on this clonotype: This may be a read error: a much more frequent sequence differs by one nucleotide. The chain is built from TRBV11-1 and TRBJ1-1; 8 bases are a match to TRBD1. This CDR3 is 17 amino acids long. Germline V CDR1 and CDR2: SGHAT, FQDESV (reference sequence). In DNA, the CDR3 is TGTGACAGCAGCTATGACCCAGGGGGCGGCATGAACACTGAAGCTTTCTTT. This codes for CDSSYDPGGGMNTEAFF.

This clonotype has at least ten counts. The CDR3 loop reads CASSLRNPGAQYF. DNA for the CDR3: TGTGCCAGCAGTTTAAGGAACCCCGGGGCCCAGTACTTC. V and J are TRBV28 and TRBJ2-5; D is possibly TRBD2 (5 bases). Germline V lookup: CDR1 MDHEN, CDR2 SYDVKM. Trimming shortened V by 2 bases and J by 9 bases, and 13 bases separated the two germline ends. This CDR3 is 13 amino acids long.

The chain's CDR3 is CASSSDSPGELFF. In nucleotides, the CDR3 is TGTGCCAGCAGCTCGGACAGTCCCGGGGAGCTGTTTTTT. This chain uses TRBV7-6 with TRBJ2-2; D might be TRBD1 (6 bases). This CDR3 region has 13 residues. The germline gives CDR1 SGHVS, CDR2 FNYEAQ. Trimming removed 4 bases at V and 6 bases at J, with 9 bases between.

This clonotype was seen many times. The V gene is TRBV5-1, the J gene TRBJ1-1; no reliable D call. The CDR3 extends over 12 amino acids. The V and J ends lost 0 bases and 2 bases respectively, with 2 bases between them. Per germline, CDR1 SGHRS and CDR2 YFSETQ. CDR3: CASSLDNTEAFF. CDR3 DNA sequence: TGCGCCAGCAGCTTGGACAACACTGAAGCTTTCTTT.

This clonotype was seen many times. This chain connects TRBV14 to TRBJ2-3, with 14 bases that match TRBD2. This CDR3 is built from 16 residues. The trim removed 4 bases at V and 4 bases at J, leaving 4 bases unmatched. The germline V gene has CDR1 SGHDN and CDR2 FVKESK. CDR3 bases: TGTGCCAGCAGCCCTTCGACTAGCGGGGGGGCAGATACGCAGTATTTT. Encoded protein: CASSPSTSGGADTQYF. The variable domain in full, completed from reference TRBV14 and TRBJ2-3, reads EAGVTQFPSHSVIEKGQTVTLRCDPISGHDNLYWYRRVMGKEIKFLLHFVKESKQDESGMPNNRFLAERTGGTYSTLKVQPAELEDSGVYFCASSPSTSGGADTQYFGPGTRLTVL.

There are many counts of this clonotype. The chain recombines TRBV6-5 with TRBJ2-7; D perhaps matches TRBD1 (8 bases). Germline CDR1 reads MNHEY; CDR2 reads SVGAGI. The CDR3 has 15 residues. Trimming took 5 bases from V and 5 from J, leaving 19 bases between them. CDR3 sequence: CASSQRDRPGHEQYF. CDR3 sequence (DNA): TGTGCCAGCAGTCAGCGGGACAGGCCGGGCCACGAGCAGTACTTC.

This clonotype showed up many times. The genes are TRBV27 and TRBJ2-2; D possibly corresponds to TRBD2 (6 bases). Trimming pared 2 bases from V and 6 bases from J, leaving 19 bases between. There are 17 residues in the CDR3. Germline V gene sequence: CDR1 MNHEY, CDR2 SMNVEV (reference sequence). DNA of the CDR3: TGTGCCAGCAGTTTACAACGGGACTTCTCTCTCCCCGGGGAGCTGTTTTTT. The encoded protein is CASSLQRDFSLPGELFF.

This clonotype has just one count. The genes are TRBV20-1 and TRBJ2-1; D perhaps matches TRBD2 (6 bases). Germline V CDR1 and CDR2: DFQATT, SNEGSKA (reference sequence). Trimming cost V 5 bases and J 9 bases, with 20 bases left between them. The CDR3 totals 14 residues. CDR3 coding DNA: TGCAGTGCTGGGATCCCGGGACTCGGCGGTGAGCAGTTCTTC. Translation: CSAGIPGLGGEQFF.

This clonotype has a count of ten or more. The CDR3 loop is CASSPGSTETQYF. DNA for the CDR3: TGTGCCAGCAGCCCGGGGTCAACGGAGACCCAGTACTTC. This rearrangement joins TRBV7-3 to TRBJ2-5, with a possible D match to TRBD2 (5 bases). The V gene lost 5 bases and the J gene lost 5 bases, with 12 bases spanning the gap. This CDR3 is 13 amino acids long. Germline V CDR1 and CDR2: SGHTA, FQGTGA. The full variable domain, completed using reference TRBV7-3 and TRBJ2-5, is GAGVSQTPSNKVTEKGKYVELRCDPISGHTALYWYRQSLGQGPEFLIYFQGTGAADDSGLPNDRFFAVRPEGSVSTLKIQRTERGDSAVYLCASSPGSTETQYFGPGTRLLVL.

The rearrangement links TRBV27 to TRBJ2-5, with 10 bases matching TRBD1. Germline V gene sequence: CDR1 MNHEY, CDR2 SMNVEV (reference sequence). This CDR3 is built from 17 residues. J gave up 0 bases and V 5 bases, and 9 bases lay outside the gene matches. In nucleotides, the CDR3 is TGTGCCAGCAGTATACTTTCCGGGACAGGGGACCAAGAGACCCAGTACTTC. Encoded protein: CASSILSGTGDQETQYF.

Note on this clonotype: The junction and the germline gene differ at one end; a read error may be behind it. The rearrangement joins TRBV7-3 to TRBJ2-3; no clear D gene. CDR1 is SGHTA and CDR2 is FQGTGA in the germline V gene. The CDR3 length is 13 residues. CDR3 residues: CANSLSRTDTQYF. CDR3 bases: TGTGCCAACAGCCTCAGTCGCACAGATACGCAGTATTTT. Using reference TRBV7-3 and TRBJ2-3 for the parts outside the CDR3, the full variable domain is GAGVSQTPSNKVTEKGKYVELRCDPISGHTALYWYRQSLGQGPEFLIYFQGTGAADDSGLPNDRFFAVRPEGSVSTLKIQRTERGDSAVYLCANSLSRTDTQYFGPGTRLTVL.

There are many counts of this clonotype. This chain connects TRBV18 to TRBJ1-5; unclear D gene. V shed 0 bases and J shed 5 bases, with 8 bases lying between them. CDR1 is KGHSH and CDR2 is LQKENI in the germline V gene. CDR3 length: 14 amino acids. DNA for the CDR3: TGTGCCAGCTCACCACCGGGTGGGGATCAGCCCCAGCATTTT. This sequence encodes CASSPPGGDQPQHF.

Ten or more counts support this clonotype. The CDR3 region has the DNA TGCAGTGCCCAGGGGGGGACAGATACTAGCACAGATACGCAGTATTTT. Translation: CSAQGGTDTSTDTQYF. The chain links TRBV20-1 to TRBJ2-3; the D gene could be TRBD1 or TRBD2 (7 bases each). Trimming cost V 6 bases and J 0 bases, with 19 bases left between them. The CDR3 is made up of 16 amino acids. CDR1 and CDR2 (germline): DFQATT, SNEGSKA (reference sequence).

This clonotype was observed at least ten times. The chain carries TRBV5-1 and TRBJ2-7; perhaps TRBD2 as D (6 bases). Deletions cut 0 bases from V and 0 bases from J, with 19 bases between. The CDR3 covers 18 residues. Germline lookup yields CDR1 SGHRS and CDR2 YFSETQ. The CDR3 here is CASSLGVRGTPTSYEQYF. In DNA, the CDR3 is TGCGCCAGCAGCTTGGGGGTCCGGGGGACTCCTACCTCCTACGAGCAGTACTTC. The variable domain in full, completed from reference TRBV5-1 and TRBJ2-7, reads KAGVTQTPRYLIKTRGQQVTLSCSPISGHRSVSWYQQTPGQGLQFLFEYFSETQRNKGNFPGRFSGRQFSNSRSEMNVSTLELGDSALYLCASSLGVRGTPTSYEQYFGPGTRLTVT.

This clonotype has a count of ten or more. The chain links TRBV5-1 to TRBJ1-1; D is unclear. The CDR3 length is 13 residues. Trimming stripped 0 bases from V and 4 bases from J, with 7 bases between. The germline V gene encodes CDR1 SGHRS and CDR2 YFSETQ. CDR3 DNA sequence: TGCGCCAGCAGCTTGGCCGGGAGCACTGAAGCTTTCTTT. Its translation: CASSLAGSTEAFF.

This clonotype occurred many times. V usage is TRBV3-1 and J usage is TRBJ2-7, with D possibly TRBD2 on 6 matching bases. The CDR3 is 16 amino acids. The ends were cut back, 0 bases at V and 2 bases at J, with 14 bases in the middle. Germline V gene sequence: CDR1 LGHDT, CDR2 YNNKEL (reference sequence). The CDR3 sequence: CASSQEIAGNTYEQYF. CDR3 DNA sequence: TGTGCCAGCAGCCAAGAGATTGCGGGGAATACCTACGAGCAGTACTTC.

A word on this clonotype: The junction departs from the called germline gene at one end, perhaps through a read error. The rearrangement links TRBV20-1 to TRBJ2-1, with D perhaps TRBD2 (7 bases). The CDR3 contains 20 residues. Germline V lookup: CDR1 DFQATT, CDR2 SNEGSKA (reference sequence). The CDR3, as DNA: TGCATTGCTAGAGCCCTACCGGGAAGGGGGGGGCCTAACTCCTACAATGAGCAGTTCTTC. Its translation is CIARALPGRGGPNSYNEQFF.

The V gene is TRBV12-1, the J gene TRBJ1-1; TRBD1 is the table's D call, not checked against the DNA. TRBV12-1 is designated a pseudogene. The CDR3 totals 14 residues. CDR3 residues: CASSLVRGETEAFF. CDR3 DNA: TGTGCCAGCAGCTTGGTCCGGGGGGAGACTGAAGCTTTCTTT.

This clonotype was seen only a few times. The V and J genes are TRBV7-9 and TRBJ2-5; weak D call: TRBD2 (5 bases). Between the trimmed V and J ends, which lost 3 bases and 5 bases, there was a span of 19 bases. The germline V gene encodes CDR1 SEHNR and CDR2 FQNEAQ (reference sequence). The CDR3 runs 16 residues. The CDR3 loop is CASSFPPEGETETQYF. The CDR3 coding sequence is TGTGCCAGCAGCTTCCCCCCCGAGGGAGAGACGGAGACCCAGTACTTC.

There are a few counts of this clonotype. CDR3 protein: CASSIPGVTGELFF. For the CDR3, the DNA is TGTGCCAGTAGTATCCCAGGGGTCACCGGGGAGCTGTTTTTT. The rearrangement links TRBV19 to TRBJ2-2; maybe TRBD1 (6 bases). Trimming left V 3 bases short and J 4 bases short, with 9 bases between. The CDR3 loop spans 14 amino acids. Germline loops: CDR1 LNHDA, CDR2 SQIVND (reference sequence).

Many counts were recorded for this clonotype. This sequence joins TRBV12-3 or TRBV12-4 and TRBJ1-6, with a tentative D call TRBD1 (6 bases). CDR3 size: 14 residues. The V end was cut by 4 bases, the J end by 10 bases, with 14 bases between. This CDR3 is CASSWQGIESPLHF. The CDR3 DNA is TGTGCCAGCAGTTGGCAGGGGATCGAATCACCCCTCCACTTT.

This clonotype appeared many times. The CDR3 DNA follows: TGCGCCAGCAGCCCCGACAGCCCCTATGGCTACACCTTC. Protein sequence: CASSPDSPYGYTF. The chain has TRBV5-1 and TRBJ1-2; tentatively, D is TRBD1 (5 bases). This CDR3 is built from 13 residues. CDR1 and CDR2 (germline): SGHRS, YFSETQ. Trimming left V 4 bases short and J 4 bases short, with 11 bases between.

By frequency in the sample, this clonotype is medium-sized. The V call is TRBV20-1, the J call TRBJ2-5, with no clear D. CDR1 and CDR2 from the germline V gene are DFQATT and SNEGSKA (reference sequence). V was cut by 3 bases and J by 3 bases, with 8 bases left in between. This CDR3 spans 12 amino acids. The CDR3 loop reads CSASSREETQYF. In nucleotides, the CDR3 is TGCAGTGCTAGCTCCCGGGAAGAGACCCAGTACTTC.

This clonotype was observed many times. The chain combines TRBV7-7 with TRBJ2-1; D is possibly TRBD2 (6 bases). CDR1 is SSHAT, CDR2 FNYEAQ, per germline (reference sequence). This CDR3 is 16 amino acids long. Trimming left V 3 bases short and J 0 bases short, with 12 bases between. The CDR3 here is CASSLGLQPSYNEQFF. CDR3 coding DNA: TGTGCCAGCAGCTTGGGACTCCAGCCCTCCTACAATGAGCAGTTCTTC.

The rearrangement links TRBV25-1 to TRBJ2-5; perhaps D is TRBD1 or TRBD2 (5 bases each). V gave up 6 bases and J gave up 5 bases, with 19 bases separating them. The germline CDR1 and CDR2 sequences are MGHDK and SYGVNS. The CDR3 spans 15 residues. CDR3 sequence (DNA): TGTGCCAGCAGCGAAGCGGCAGGGTCTGGGGAGACCCAGTACTTC. Its translation: CASSEAAGSGETQYF.

In its sample, this clonotype was seen many times. The rearrangement links TRBV27 to TRBJ2-3; 11 positions agree with TRBD2. Germline assignment: CDR1 MNHEY and CDR2 SMNVEV (reference sequence). Unmatched junction bases numbered 4, after V lost 6 bases and J lost 2 bases. This CDR3 has 15 amino acids. CDR3 nucleotides: TGTGCCAGCAGCTTGGGACTAGCGGACACAGATACGCAGTATTTT. Its protein is CASSLGLADTDTQYF.

This clonotype has at least ten counts. The chain combines TRBV28 with TRBJ2-1, with a weak D call TRBD2 (5 bases). Germline loops: CDR1 MDHEN, CDR2 SYDVKM. CDR3 length: 17 amino acids. Trimming stripped 6 bases from V and 0 bases from J, with 18 bases between. CDR3 nucleotide sequence: TGTGCCAGCAGGTCCCCTAGCTCCGAAAGCTCCTACAATGAGCAGTTCTTC. It codes for CASRSPSSESSYNEQFF.